These 3 T cell receptor beta chains were sequenced from one sample in a study of PD-L1 blockade in urothelial cancer. Assay: immunoSEQ multiplex PCR; the TCRdb copy retains only in-frame clones and omits some. The sample carries 33,000 or so clones, more than 65% recorded once. The sample was PBMCs, taken around atezolizumab (anti-PD-L1) treatment. The receptors here all came from a man between 65 and 85 years old with urothelial cancer.

The V call is TRBV5-1, the J call TRBJ2-5; weak D call: TRBD1 (6 bases). The ends were cut back, 4 bases at V and 5 bases at J, with 15 bases in the middle. The CDR3 runs 14 residues. Germline V gene data show CDR1 as SGHRS and CDR2 as YFSETQ. CDR3 DNA sequence: TGCGCCAGCAGCCAGCTGGGGGCAGGGGAGACCCAGTACTTC. Its protein product is CASSQLGAGETQYF.

The chain recombines TRBV5-1 with TRBJ2-2; 11 nucleotides agree with TRBD2. The germline gives CDR1 SGHRS, CDR2 YFSETQ. V dropped 5 bases and J dropped 6; count of bases not matched to a gene: 12. This CDR3 comprises 17 residues. This CDR3 is CASSQGLAGGVAGELFF. For the CDR3, the DNA is TGCGCCAGCAGTCAGGGTCTAGCGGGAGGCGTCGCCGGGGAGCTGTTTTTT.

The V and J genes are TRBV28 and TRBJ1-2; D remains ambiguous. CDR3 length: 13 amino acids. Germline V gene sequence: CDR1 MDHEN, CDR2 SYDVKM. Trimming left V 7 bases short and J 6 bases short, with 15 bases between. CDR3 in amino acids: CASTQARRDGYTF. The DNA of the CDR3 is TGTGCCAGCACCCAGGCCAGGAGGGATGGCTACACCTTC.